Detailed here is one TCR beta chain. There were TCR beta CDR3 regions amplified from RNA transcripts. Researchers ran a first-round RT-PCR on the TCR CDR3 using the HTBI primer set. TCRdb re-called the multiplex PCR reads with MiXCR, one entry per CDR3 protein. Of 550,000 to 800,000 distinct CDR3 sequences listed, 17% were seen once; the top ten hold roughly 15%. Graves' hyperthyroidism qualified as stable when ophthalmopathy did not progress within 18 months. Uncontrolled infections, other autoimmune diseases, pregnancy or lactation led to exclusion of patients. Germline-derived CDR1 and CDR2 are DFQATT and SNEGSKA (reference sequence). With 5 bases removed from V and 7 bases from J, the gap between germline ends came to 21 bases. The CDR3 totals 15 residues. The entry originates in a study of T cells in Graves' hyperthyroidism and ophthalmopathy.

The chain carries TRBV20-1 and TRBJ2-1; D may be TRBD2 (5 bases). The sample comprised blood. This sequence originates from a man aged 50 to 59 with Graves' hyperthyroidism. CDR3 loop: CSAFPIGVLGNEQFF. In DNA, the CDR3 is TGCAGTGCTTTTCCTATCGGGGTACTAGGAAATGAGCAGTTCTTC.